The T cell receptor beta chain under discussion was sequenced for a study of T cells in Graves' hyperthyroidism and ophthalmopathy. This clonotype was seen a handful of times. What it recognizes is unknown. Trimming took off 1 base at V and 8 bases at J, with 18 bases between the two ends. The CDR3 is 16 residues long. CDR1 and CDR2 (germline): LGHDT, YNNKEL (reference sequence). General study findings and limits: In simple terms, a model built on 13 V-J features told ophthalmopathy apart from stable hyperthyroidism. Clonotypes that were expanded in thyroid above 0.001 mostly appeared in blood too.

The TCR beta CDR3 regions underwent amplification using RNA transcripts as the source. The study used the HTBI primer set for a first-round RT-PCR of the TCR CDR3. Via MiXCR, TCRdb re-called the multiplex PCR reads, giving one row per CDR3 protein. The sample carries nearly 600,000 distinct CDR3 sequences, approximately 15% recorded once. This clonotype originated in a woman aged 30 to 39 with Graves' hyperthyroidism that later progressed to Graves' ophthalmopathy. The specimen was blood. The V gene is TRBV3-1, the J gene TRBJ1-3; D is unresolved. This chain's CDR3 is CASSQAAQAGWDTIYF. In DNA form, the CDR3 reads TGTGCCAGCAGCCAAGCGGCCCAGGCCGGATGGGACACCATATATTTT.